This TCR beta chain originates from a study of CD8 T cells in ankylosing spondylitis. TCRdb analysed the 5' RACE reads with MiXCR anew, one entry per CDR3 protein. The data hold 30,000 to 45,000 distinct CDR3 sequences, with 9.5% to 12% observed a single time. The length of the CDR3 is 13 residues. V was pared by 1 base and J by 4 bases, with 6 bases between. CDR1 is SGHTA, CDR2 FQGNSA, per germline. The table lists this clonotype with many counts. What it binds is unknown. Study results and limitations: Clones linked to disease, bearing a CD8+ phenotype, were relatively rare in peripheral blood. There were earlier reports of some motif variants in reactive arthritis synovial fluid and blood.

Source material: synovial fluid, either unsorted or a sorted T cell fraction (not recorded which). The rearrangement links TRBV7-2 to TRBJ2-3; D unclear. The sequence came from a male donor with ankylosing spondylitis. CDR3: CASSLGTADTQYF. CDR3 bases: TGTGCCAGCAGCTTAGGTACCGCAGATACGCAGTATTTT.